Below are 19 T cell receptor beta chains sequenced from a single sample in a study of T cell repertoires in cytomegalovirus infection (dated by TCRdb to between 2018 and 2021). Instrument on record: Illumina HiSeq 1500. TCRdb handled the public reads itself, with Q25 trimming in fastp and clone calling in MiXCR, and kept productive beta chains. All rows with the same CDR3 protein become a single entry with the most common DNA and genes. The sample table records some 270,000 distinct CDR3 sequences; around 15% of these occur just once. The leading ten clones occupy around 43% of the sample. Sample: CD8+ T cells from PBMCs. The origin of the receptors is a human donor in good health (CMV status not recorded). Some clones in this sample may be carry-over from other donors' samples.

The rearrangement uses TRBV5-5 and TRBJ2-1, with unresolved D. V lost 4 bases, J lost 8 bases, and 22 bases lay in between. The CDR3 extends over 16 amino acids. Germline CDR1 and CDR2: SGHKS and YYEKEE (reference sequence). The CDR3 here is CASSTNSRYTDHEQFF. The CDR3 DNA follows: TGTGCCAGCAGCACCAACAGTAGGTACACGGATCATGAGCAGTTCTTC. Together with reference TRBV5-5 and TRBJ2-1, the CDR3 gives the full variable domain: DAGVTQSPTHLIKTRGQQVTLRCSPISGHKSVSWYQQVLGQGPQFIFQYYEKEERGRGNFPDRFSARQFPNYSSELNVNALLLGDSALYLCASSTNSRYTDHEQFFGPGTRLTVL.

This clonotype was recorded many times. CDR3 loop: CASRGDRSNEQFF. CDR3 bases: TGTGCCAGCAGGGGAGACAGATCCAATGAGCAGTTCTTC. This rearrangement joins TRBV12-3 or TRBV12-4 to TRBJ2-1; the D gene could be TRBD1 or TRBD2 (5 bases each). V lost 6 bases and J lost 6, with 12 bases in between. The CDR3 is made up of 13 amino acids.

The V gene is TRBV28, the J gene TRBJ2-4; no clear D. This CDR3 is 14 amino acids long. CDR1 and CDR2 from the germline V gene are MDHEN and SYDVKM. Trimming shortened V by 6 bases and J by 1 base, and 10 bases separated the two germline ends. CDR3 sequence (DNA): TGTGCCAGCAGCCTAAGGGTCGCCAAAAACATTCAGTACTTC. This translates into CASSLRVAKNIQYF.

CDR3 sequence: CASSQVRGANYGYTF. CDR3 nucleotides: TGTGCCAGCAGCCAAGTGAGAGGGGCGAACTATGGCTACACCTTC. The chain carries TRBV4-2 and TRBJ1-2, with D possibly TRBD1 on 5 matching bases. Trimming shortened V by 1 base and J by 2 bases, and 11 bases separated the two germline ends. The CDR3 loop spans 15 amino acids. CDR1 and CDR2 from the germline V gene are LGHNA and YNFKEQ.

J is TRBJ2-7 and V is TRBV20-1; 7 nucleotides match TRBD1. The CDR3 totals 11 residues. Trimming cost V 3 bases and J 4 bases; bases outside gene matches: 0. The germline gives CDR1 DFQATT, CDR2 SNEGSKA (reference sequence). CDR3 amino acids: CSASRGYEQYF. The CDR3 DNA sequence: TGCAGTGCTAGCAGGGGGTACGAGCAGTACTTC.

V and J are TRBV5-1 and TRBJ1-1; no clear D. V was clipped by 3 bases and J by 1 base, with 13 bases between them. Per the germline V gene, CDR1 is SGHRS and CDR2 is YFSETQ. This CDR3 contains 15 residues. The CDR3, as DNA: TGCGCCAGCAGCTCACGACAAGCACCGAACACTGAAGCTTTCTTT. Protein: CASSSRQAPNTEAFF. Combining the CDR3 with reference TRBV5-1 and TRBJ1-1 gives the whole variable domain KAGVTQTPRYLIKTRGQQVTLSCSPISGHRSVSWYQQTPGQGLQFLFEYFSETQRNKGNFPGRFSGRQFSNSRSEMNVSTLELGDSALYLCASSSRQAPNTEAFFGQGTRLTVV.

The chain recombines TRBV4-2 with TRBJ2-7; 11 positions agree with TRBD2. The germline V gene has CDR1 LGHNA and CDR2 YNFKEQ. The CDR3 is 20 residues long. The junction had 18 bases not matched to a gene; V was cut back by 1 base and J by 4 bases. The CDR3 spells CASSQAGVLAGGQLPYEQYF. CDR3 DNA: TGTGCCAGCAGCCAAGCTGGGGTCCTAGCGGGGGGCCAACTACCTTACGAGCAGTACTTC.

In this sample, this clonotype turned up a few times. The chain recombines TRBV6-2 or TRBV6-3 with TRBJ1-6, with D unresolved. The CDR3 runs to 16 residues. Germline V gives CDR1 MNHEY, CDR2 SVGEGT. V was shortened by 6 bases and J by 2 bases, with 14 bases between the two germline ends. The CDR3 spells CASSHRQTTYNSPLHF. The CDR3 DNA sequence: TGTGCCAGCAGCCATCGGCAGACTACCTATAATTCACCCCTCCACTTT.

The chain links TRBV25-1 to TRBJ2-1, with TRBD1 as a possible D gene (6 bases). V was shortened by 4 bases and J by 10 bases, with 8 bases between the two germline ends. Looked up from germline, CDR1 is MGHDK and CDR2 is SYGVNS. The CDR3 covers 11 residues. DNA for the CDR3: TGTGCCAGCAGTGGAGGGGGAGAGCAGTTCTTC. It yields the protein CASSGGGEQFF.

This clonotype has a handful of counts. CDR3 in DNA: TGTGCCAGCTGGTTCAGGGCATCCTACAATGAGCAGTTCTTC. Its translation: CASWFRASYNEQFF. The chain joins TRBV6-2 or TRBV6-3 to TRBJ2-1, with D possibly matching TRBD1 (5 bases). Germline V CDR1 and CDR2: MNHEY, SVGEGT. Trimming cost V 8 bases and J 1 base, with 12 bases left between them. The CDR3 runs to 14 residues.

This chain links TRBV6-2 or TRBV6-3 with TRBJ1-1; TRBD1 agrees at 7 bases. V lost 5 bases, J lost 1 base, and 7 bases stayed unmatched. Germline V gene data show CDR1 as MNHEY and CDR2 as SVGEGT. This CDR3 has 15 residues. CDR3 amino acids: CASSNWDRPNTEAFF. The CDR3 nucleotides read TGTGCCAGCAGTAACTGGGACAGACCGAACACTGAAGCTTTCTTT.

This clonotype was seen more than once but under ten times. DNA of the CDR3: TGTGCCAGTAGTATAGACGACAGCCAAGAGACCCAGTACTTC. Residues: CASSIDDSQETQYF. V usage is TRBV19 and J usage is TRBJ2-5, with a tentative D call TRBD1 (5 bases). Trimming pared 0 bases from V and 1 base from J, leaving 6 bases between. The CDR3 sequence is 14 residues long. Germline CDR1 reads LNHDA; CDR2 reads SQIVND (reference sequence). The variable domain in full, completed from reference TRBV19 and TRBJ2-5, reads DGGITQSPKYLFRKEGQNVTLSCEQNLNHDAMYWYRQDPGQGLRLIYYSQIVNDFQKGDIAEGYSVSREKKESFPLTVTSAQKNPTAFYLCASSIDDSQETQYFGPGTRLLVL.

The table lists this clonotype with many counts. This sequence joins TRBV12-3 or TRBV12-4 and TRBJ2-3; D uncertain. The CDR3 runs 14 residues. V was shortened by 4 bases and J by 5 bases, with 13 bases between the two germline ends. The CDR3 DNA sequence: TGTGCCAGCAGTTCCGCAATGCTGGTAGATACGCAGTATTTT. Protein: CASSSAMLVDTQYF.

The V gene is TRBV5-6, the J gene TRBJ2-7, with D perhaps matching TRBD2 (5 bases). V lost 4 bases, J lost 0 bases, and 8 bases lay in between. This CDR3 contains 13 residues. Germline values: CDR1 SGHDT, CDR2 YYEEEE. The CDR3 DNA sequence: TGTGCCAGCAGCGACGGGAACTCCTACGAGCAGTACTTC. It yields the protein CASSDGNSYEQYF.

In regard to this clonotype: This may be a read error, as it is one base from a much larger clone. The CDR3 here is CASSPRETLNTEAFF. CDR3 coding DNA: TGTGCCAGTAGCCCTAGGGAGACACTGAACACTGAAGCTTTCTTT. The rearrangement joins TRBV19 to TRBJ1-1; D remains unclear. This CDR3 comprises 15 residues. Germline V gene lookup returns CDR1 LNHDA and CDR2 SQIVND (reference sequence). Trimming stripped 6 bases from V and 0 bases from J, with 14 bases between.

The J gene is TRBJ1-4, the V gene TRBV20-1, with D perhaps TRBD1 (6 bases). In germline, CDR1 is DFQATT, CDR2 SNEGSKA (reference sequence). V lost 0 bases, J lost 4 bases, and 18 bases lay in between. The CDR3 runs 17 residues. CDR3 nucleotides: TGCAGTGCTAGAGATTTTGTCAGGGGCGCCTTTAATGAAAAACTGTTTTTT. As protein: CSARDFVRGAFNEKLFF.

This clonotype was observed a handful of times. V and J are TRBV4-1 and TRBJ2-7; 8 bases fit TRBD1. The CDR3 has 18 residues. J was trimmed by 2 bases and V by 4 bases; bases with no gene match: 16. Looked up from germline, CDR1 is MGHRA and CDR2 is YSYEKL. CDR3 sequence reads: CASSPYPPTGGRAYEQYF. The DNA of the CDR3 is TGCGCCAGCAGCCCCTATCCTCCCACAGGGGGGCGCGCCTACGAGCAGTACTTC.

This rearrangement joins TRBV28 to TRBJ2-3; 7 nucleotides align to TRBD2. The CDR3 covers 18 residues. V was clipped by 6 bases and J by 2 bases; unmatched bases: 17. CDR1 is MDHEN, CDR2 SYDVKM, per germline. The CDR3 DNA follows: TGTGCCAGCAGAGCCCCAACCGTACGCGGGGGATTCACAGATACGCAGTATTTT. Amino acid sequence: CASRAPTVRGGFTDTQYF.

The chain joins TRBV12-3 or TRBV12-4 to TRBJ1-1; 8 nucleotides align to TRBD1. V lost 2 bases, J lost 5 bases, and 4 bases stayed unmatched. The CDR3 runs to 14 residues. DNA for the CDR3: TGTGCCAGCAGTTTATCCAGGGGGCGAACTGAAGCTTTCTTT. The encoded protein is CASSLSRGRTEAFF.